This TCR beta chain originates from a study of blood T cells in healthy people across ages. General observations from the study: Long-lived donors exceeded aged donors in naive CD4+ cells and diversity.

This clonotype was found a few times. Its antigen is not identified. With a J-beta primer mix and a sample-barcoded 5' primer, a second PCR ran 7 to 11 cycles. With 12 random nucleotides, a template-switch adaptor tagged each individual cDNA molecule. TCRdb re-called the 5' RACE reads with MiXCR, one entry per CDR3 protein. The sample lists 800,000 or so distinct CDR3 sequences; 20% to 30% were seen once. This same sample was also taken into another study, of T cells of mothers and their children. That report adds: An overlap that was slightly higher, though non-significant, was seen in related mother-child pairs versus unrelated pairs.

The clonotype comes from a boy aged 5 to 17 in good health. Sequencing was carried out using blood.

CDR3 loop: CASSYPGTYNEQFF. In DNA form, the CDR3 reads TGTGCCAGCAGTTACCCAGGGACTTACAATGAGCAGTTCTTC. The chain carries TRBV6-6 and TRBJ2-1; perhaps TRBD2 as D (6 bases). CDR1 is MNHNY and CDR2 is SVGAGI in the germline V gene (reference sequence). The CDR3 runs to 14 residues. Trimming took off 2 bases at V and 4 bases at J, with 9 bases between the two ends.